In its sample, the clone carrying this T cell receptor (beta chain) was seen once. Trimming took 6 bases from V and 2 from J; bases not matched to a gene: 13. Germline CDR1 KGHSH, CDR2 LQKENI. CDR3 length: 17 amino acids. This entry comes from a study of control samples from healthy donors and cancer patients. Some clones are missing from TCRdb's copy, which holds only in-frame ones; the method was immunoSEQ multiplex PCR. The sample contains roughly 150,000 clones, around 88% of which appear only once. The chain combines TRBV18 with TRBJ2-3, with TRBD1 matching over 8 bases. The sample was blood. The TCR was taken from a man aged 18 to 30 in good health. The CDR3 here is CASSPRTGTGSTDTQYF. The CDR3 region has the DNA TGTGCCAGCTCGCCCCGAACCGGGACAGGCTCCACAGATACGCAGTATTTT.